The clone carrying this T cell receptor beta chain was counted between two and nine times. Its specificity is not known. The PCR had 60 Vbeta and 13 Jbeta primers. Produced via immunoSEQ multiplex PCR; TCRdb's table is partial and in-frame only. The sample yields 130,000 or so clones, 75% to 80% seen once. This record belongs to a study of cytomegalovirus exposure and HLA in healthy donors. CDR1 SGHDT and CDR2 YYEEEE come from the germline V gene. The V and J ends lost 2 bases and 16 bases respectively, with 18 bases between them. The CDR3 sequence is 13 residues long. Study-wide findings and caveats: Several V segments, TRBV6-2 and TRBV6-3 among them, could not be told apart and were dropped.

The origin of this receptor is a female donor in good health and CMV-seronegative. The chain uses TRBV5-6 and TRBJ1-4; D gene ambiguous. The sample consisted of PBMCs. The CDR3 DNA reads TGTGCCAGCAGCTTAGTAGGAGCCAAGTATCAGTTTTTT. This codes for CASSLVGAKYQFF.